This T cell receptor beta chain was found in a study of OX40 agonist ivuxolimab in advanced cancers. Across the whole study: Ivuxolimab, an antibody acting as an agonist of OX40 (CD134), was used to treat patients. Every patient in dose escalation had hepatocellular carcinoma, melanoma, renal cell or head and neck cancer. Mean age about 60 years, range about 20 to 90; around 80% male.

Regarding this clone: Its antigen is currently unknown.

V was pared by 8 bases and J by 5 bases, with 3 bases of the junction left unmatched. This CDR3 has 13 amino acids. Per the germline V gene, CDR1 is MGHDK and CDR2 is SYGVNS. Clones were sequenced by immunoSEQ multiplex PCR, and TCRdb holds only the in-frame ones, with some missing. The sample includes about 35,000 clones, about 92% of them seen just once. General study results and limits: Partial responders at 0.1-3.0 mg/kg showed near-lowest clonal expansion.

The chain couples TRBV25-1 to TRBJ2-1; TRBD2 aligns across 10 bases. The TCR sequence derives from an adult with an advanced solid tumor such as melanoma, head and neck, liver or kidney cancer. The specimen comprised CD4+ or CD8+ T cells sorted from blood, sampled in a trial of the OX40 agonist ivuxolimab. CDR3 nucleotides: TGTGCCAGCTTAGGGACTAGCGACAATGAGCAGTTCTTC. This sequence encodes CASLGTSDNEQFF.